Included here is one TCR beta chain sequence, with context. As yet, its antigen is unknown. The record originates from a study of T-cell memory formation after mild COVID-19. Broader study findings: The second-wave clones peaking on day 37 were not confirmed as SARS-CoV-2-specific.

Employing constant-segment primers, 5'RACE generated TCR alpha and TCR beta cDNA libraries bearing sample barcodes and UMIs. TCRdb fed the 5' RACE reads into MiXCR, producing one record per CDR3 protein. The repertoire holds 350,000 or so distinct CDR3 sequences, with around 20% as singletons. Sequencing was done on a sample of PBMCs or a T cell subset sorted from them (not recorded which). The sequence was collected from an adult woman who had mild COVID-19 (a few samples of this study predate the infection). Cell type and time point are not known.

As DNA, the CDR3 is TGTGCCAGCAGCCAATCAAACGAGGGGCCGGAACTCCATACGCAGTATTTT. It encodes CASSQSNEGPELHTQYF. The V call is TRBV16, the J call TRBJ2-3; TRBD1 or TRBD2 may be the D gene (5 bases each). The CDR3 is 17 residues long. Trimming pared 0 bases from V and 7 bases from J, leaving 20 bases between. The germline V gene has CDR1 KGHSY and CDR2 FQNENV.